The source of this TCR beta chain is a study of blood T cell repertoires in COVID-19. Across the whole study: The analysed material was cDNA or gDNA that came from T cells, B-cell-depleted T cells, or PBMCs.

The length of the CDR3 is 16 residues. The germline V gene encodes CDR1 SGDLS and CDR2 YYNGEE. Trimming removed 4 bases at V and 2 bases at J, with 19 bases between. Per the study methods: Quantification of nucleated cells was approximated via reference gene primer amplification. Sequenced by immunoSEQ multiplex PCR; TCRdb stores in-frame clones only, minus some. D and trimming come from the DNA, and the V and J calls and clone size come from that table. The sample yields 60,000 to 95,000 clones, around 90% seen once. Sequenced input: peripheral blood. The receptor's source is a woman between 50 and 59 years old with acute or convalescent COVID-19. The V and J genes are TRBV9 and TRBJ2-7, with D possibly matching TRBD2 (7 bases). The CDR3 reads CASSPTRGGATYEQYF. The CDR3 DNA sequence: TGTGCCAGCAGCCCGACGAGGGGGGGGGCTACCTACGAGCAGTACTTC.